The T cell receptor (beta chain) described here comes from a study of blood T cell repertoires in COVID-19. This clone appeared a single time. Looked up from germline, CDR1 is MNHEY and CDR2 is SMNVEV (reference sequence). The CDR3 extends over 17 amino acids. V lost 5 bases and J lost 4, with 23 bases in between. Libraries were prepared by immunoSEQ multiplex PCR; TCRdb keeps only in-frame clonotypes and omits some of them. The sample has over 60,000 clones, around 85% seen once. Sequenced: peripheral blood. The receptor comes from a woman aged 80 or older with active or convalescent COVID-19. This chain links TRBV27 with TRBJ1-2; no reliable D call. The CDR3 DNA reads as TGTGCCAGCAGTCTTACGTGGGCAAGGGAGAAGGTCTATGGCTACACCTTC. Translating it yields CASSLTWAREKVYGYTF.